Following are 13 T cell receptor beta chains from one sample sequenced in a study of shared clonotypes between healthy human individuals. Generated by immunoSEQ multiplex PCR, the TCRdb table keeps only in-frame clones and is missing some. The sample lists hundreds of thousands of clones, around four fifths occurring once. The source material was memory CD4+ T cells sorted from blood. The subset: CD45RA-negative fraction. The receptor source for this set is a woman younger than 45 in good health.

This chain links TRBV28 with TRBJ1-1; D is unresolved. V was pared by 6 bases and J by 4 bases, with 9 bases between. The germline V gene encodes CDR1 MDHEN and CDR2 SYDVKM. The CDR3 totals 12 residues. The CDR3 nucleotides read TGTGCCAGCAGCACCGGGAGCACTGAAGCTTTCTTT. This translates into CASSTGSTEAFF.

In its sample, this clone was seen a few times. The J gene is TRBJ1-2, the V gene TRBV27, with 8 nucleotides matching TRBD1. Unmatched junction bases numbered 9, after V lost 5 bases and J lost 7 bases. CDR3 size: 14 residues. Looked up from germline, CDR1 is MNHEY and CDR2 is SMNVEV (reference sequence). The CDR3 reads CASSTDRERGGYTF. In DNA form, the CDR3 reads TGTGCCAGCAGTACGGACAGGGAAAGGGGTGGCTACACCTTC.

The CDR3 DNA follows: TGTGCCAGCTCACCTGCGACCTCGGTGAATACGCAGTATTTT. This translates into CASSPATSVNTQYF. The gene calls are TRBV18 and TRBJ2-3; D unresolved. Trimming shortened V by 3 bases and J by 7 bases, and 14 bases separated the two germline ends. The CDR3 is made up of 14 amino acids. Germline-derived CDR1 and CDR2 are KGHSH and LQKENI.

Notes on this clone: The same CDR3 can be traced to other DNA sequences in this sample. The chain joins TRBV11-2 to TRBJ2-7; maybe TRBD1 (5 bases). This CDR3 has 15 amino acids. Germline CDR1 is SGHAT and CDR2 is FQNNGV. Trimming took off 3 bases at V and 1 base at J, with 13 bases between the two ends. As DNA, the CDR3 is TGTGCCAGCAGCTTGTCAGCAGGGTCTTCCTACGAGCAGTACTTC. As protein: CASSLSAGSSYEQYF.

The chain couples TRBV29-1 to TRBJ2-5, with TRBD2 identical over 16 bases. CDR1 is SQVTM and CDR2 is ANQGSEA in the germline V gene. This CDR3 spans 16 amino acids. The trim removed 6 bases at V and 5 bases at J, leaving 9 bases unmatched. Written as DNA, the CDR3 is TGCAGCGTCGGGGGACTAGCGGGAGGGCTTGGGGAGACCCAGTACTTC. Protein: CSVGGLAGGLGETQYF. The full variable domain, in which reference TRBV29-1 and TRBJ2-5 provide the parts outside the CDR3, is SAVISQKPSRDICQRGTSLTIQCQVDSQVTMMFWYRQQPGQSLTLIATANQGSEATYESGFVIDKFPISRPNLTFSTLTVSNMSPEDSSIYLCSVGGLAGGLGETQYFGPGTRLLVL.

The chain uses TRBV19 and TRBJ1-1, with D perhaps matching TRBD1 (6 bases). Germline lookup yields CDR1 LNHDA and CDR2 SQIVND (reference sequence). Trimming pared 4 bases from V and 5 bases from J, leaving 8 bases between. The CDR3 has 12 amino acids. The CDR3 sequence: CASSRQATEAFF. The DNA for the CDR3 is TGTGCCAGTAGTAGACAGGCAACTGAAGCTTTCTTT.

The genes are TRBV5-1 and TRBJ2-2; a weak D match, TRBD1 (5 bases). V was clipped by 7 bases and J by 4 bases, with 14 bases between them. The CDR3 totals 14 residues. Germline V gives CDR1 SGHRS, CDR2 YFSETQ. The CDR3 is CASRQNSPTGELFF. Here the CDR3 DNA reads TGCGCCAGCCGACAGAACTCTCCCACCGGGGAGCTGTTTTTT.

This clone was counted once. V gene TRBV14 combines with J gene TRBJ1-1; D gene uncertain. Trimming pared 2 bases from V and 1 base from J, leaving 14 bases between. The CDR3 covers 16 residues. Germline V gene lookup returns CDR1 SGHDN and CDR2 FVKESK. Here the CDR3 reads CASSQLGRSPNTEAFF. The DNA of the CDR3 is TGTGCCAGCAGCCAATTGGGTCGGAGCCCGAACACTGAAGCTTTCTTT.

J is TRBJ2-5 and V is TRBV2, with 7 positions matching TRBD1. Germline V lookup: CDR1 SNHLY, CDR2 FYNNEI. The CDR3 consists of 16 residues. After removal of 6 bases from V and 1 base from J, the junction contained 11 bases not matched to a gene. CDR3 coding DNA: TGTGCCAGCAGGGGTGTGGCGAGACAGGGCCAAGAGACCCAGTACTTC. It specifies CASRGVARQGQETQYF.

The rearrangement links TRBV30 to TRBJ2-3, with 9 bases identical to TRBD2. Germline-derived CDR1 and CDR2 are GTSNPN and SVGIG (reference sequence). J lost 3 bases, V lost 8 bases, and 9 bases had no gene match. This CDR3 contains 14 residues. This chain's CDR3 is CAVEGAGGTDTQYF. CDR3 in DNA: TGTGCCGTCGAAGGAGCGGGGGGTACAGATACGCAGTATTTT.

The rearrangement uses TRBV5-4 and TRBJ2-3, with D possibly matching TRBD1 (8 bases). Germline CDR1 and CDR2: SGHNT and YYREEE (reference sequence). This CDR3 has 17 amino acids. Trimming cost V 2 bases and J 3 bases, with 19 bases left between them. The CDR3 protein is CASSLKSGQGGTDTQYF. CDR3 DNA: TGTGCCAGCAGCTTAAAATCCGGACAGGGAGGGACAGATACGCAGTATTTT.

V gene TRBV7-2 combines with J gene TRBJ2-4, with a weak D call TRBD1 (6 bases). This CDR3 comprises 17 residues. V dropped 3 bases and J dropped 0 bases, with 15 bases sitting between them. Germline loops: CDR1 SGHTA, CDR2 FQGNSA. CDR3 nucleotide sequence: TGTGCCAGCAGCTTCGGGGACACCCACCTAGCCAAAAACATTCAGTACTTC. Protein product: CASSFGDTHLAKNIQYF. Full variable domain (missing parts from reference TRBV7-2 and TRBJ2-4): GAGVSQSPSNKVTEKGKDVELRCDPISGHTALYWYRQSLGQGLEFLIYFQGNSAPDKSGLPSDRFSAERTGGSVSTLTIQRTQQEDSAVYLCASSFGDTHLAKNIQYFGAGTRLSVL.

This clone was counted a few times. The CDR3 bases are TGCGCCAGCAGCTTGGGTTCCACCGGGGAGCTGTTTTTT. This sequence encodes CASSLGSTGELFF. The V call is TRBV5-1, the J call TRBJ2-2; no clear D gene. The ends were cut back, 0 bases at V and 4 bases at J, with 4 bases in the middle. CDR1 and CDR2 (germline): SGHRS, YFSETQ. The CDR3 is made up of 13 amino acids.